This T cell receptor beta chain came from a study of CD8 T cells in Susac syndrome. An amount of RNA that ranged from about 0.45 to 1 ug was reverse transcribed with random hexamers. TCRdb passed the immunoSEQ multiplex PCR reads through MiXCR, listing each CDR3 protein once. The sample consists of over 95,000 distinct CDR3 sequences, 85% to 95% of them appearing once. This CDR3 is built from 14 residues. The germline V gene has CDR1 SNHLY and CDR2 FYNNEI. The ends were cut back, 7 bases at V and 4 bases at J, with 16 bases in the middle. This clonotype originated in a human donor in good health. V gene TRBV2 combines with J gene TRBJ1-2; no clear D. The sequencing sample was made of CD8+ T cells from PBMCs. The DNA of the CDR3 is TGTGCCAGCAAGAGACTAGACATTGCCTATGGCTACACCTTC. This gives the protein CASKRLDIAYGYTF.